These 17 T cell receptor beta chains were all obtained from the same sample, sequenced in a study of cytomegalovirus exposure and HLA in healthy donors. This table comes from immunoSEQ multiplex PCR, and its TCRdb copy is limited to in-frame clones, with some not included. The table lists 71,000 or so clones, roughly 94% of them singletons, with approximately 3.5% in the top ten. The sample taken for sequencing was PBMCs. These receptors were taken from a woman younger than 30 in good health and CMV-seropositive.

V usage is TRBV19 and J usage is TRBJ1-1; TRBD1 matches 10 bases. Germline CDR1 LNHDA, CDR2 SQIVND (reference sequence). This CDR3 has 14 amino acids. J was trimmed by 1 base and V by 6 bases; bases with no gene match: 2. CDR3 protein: CASSRDRGNTEAFF. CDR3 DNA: TGTGCCAGTAGCCGGGACAGGGGGAACACTGAAGCTTTCTTT.

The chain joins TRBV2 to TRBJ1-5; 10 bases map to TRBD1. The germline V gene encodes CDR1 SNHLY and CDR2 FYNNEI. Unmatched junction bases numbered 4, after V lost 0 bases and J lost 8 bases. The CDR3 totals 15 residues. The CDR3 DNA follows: TGTGCCAGCAGTGAAGCGCTTGGGACAGGGGAGCCCCAGCATTTT. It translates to CASSEALGTGEPQHF.

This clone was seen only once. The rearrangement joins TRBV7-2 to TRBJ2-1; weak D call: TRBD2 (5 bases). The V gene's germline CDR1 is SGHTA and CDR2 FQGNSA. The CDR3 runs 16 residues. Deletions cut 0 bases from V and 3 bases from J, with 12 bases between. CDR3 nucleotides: TGTGCCAGCAGCTTAGCGTTGGAGCGGAGCTACAATGAGCAGTTCTTC. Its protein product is CASSLALERSYNEQFF.

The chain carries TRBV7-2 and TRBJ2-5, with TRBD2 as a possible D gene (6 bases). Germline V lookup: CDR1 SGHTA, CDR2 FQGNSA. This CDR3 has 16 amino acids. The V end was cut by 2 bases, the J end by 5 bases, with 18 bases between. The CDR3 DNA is TGTGCCAGCAGCTTACCTCTGACTAGTGCAGAGGAGACCCAGTACTTC. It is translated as CASSLPLTSAEETQYF.

This CDR3 reads CASSGRGRGQETQYF. The CDR3 DNA is TGTGCCAGTAGTGGCAGGGGACGAGGCCAAGAGACCCAGTACTTC. V is TRBV19 and J is TRBJ2-5, with a weak D call TRBD1 (6 bases). The V gene lost 5 bases and the J gene lost 1 base, with 14 bases spanning the gap. Per germline, CDR1 LNHDA and CDR2 SQIVND (reference sequence). The CDR3 consists of 15 residues. The entire variable domain, with the rest obtained from reference TRBV19 and TRBJ2-5, is as follows: DGGITQSPKYLFRKEGQNVTLSCEQNLNHDAMYWYRQDPGQGLRLIYYSQIVNDFQKGDIAEGYSVSREKKESFPLTVTSAQKNPTAFYLCASSGRGRGQETQYFGPGTRLLVL.

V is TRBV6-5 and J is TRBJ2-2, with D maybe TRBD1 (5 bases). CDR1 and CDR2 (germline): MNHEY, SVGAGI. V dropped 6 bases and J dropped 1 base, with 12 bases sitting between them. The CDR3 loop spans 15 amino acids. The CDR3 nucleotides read TGTGCCAGCAGCCGACAGACATTGAACACCGGGGAGCTGTTTTTT. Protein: CASSRQTLNTGELFF.

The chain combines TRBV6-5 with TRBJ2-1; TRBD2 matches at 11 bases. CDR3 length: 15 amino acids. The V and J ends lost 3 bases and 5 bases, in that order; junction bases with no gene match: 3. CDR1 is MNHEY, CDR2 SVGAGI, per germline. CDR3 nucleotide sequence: TGTGCCAGCAGTTATACTAGCGGGGGTGACAATGAGCAGTTCTTC. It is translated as CASSYTSGGDNEQFF.

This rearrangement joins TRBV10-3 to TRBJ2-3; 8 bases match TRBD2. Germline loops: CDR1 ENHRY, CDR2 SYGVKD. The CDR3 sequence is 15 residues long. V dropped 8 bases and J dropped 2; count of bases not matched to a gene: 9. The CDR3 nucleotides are TGTGCCATCTCGGGAGGGGCATATGTCACAGATACGCAGTATTTT. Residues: CAISGGAYVTDTQYF.

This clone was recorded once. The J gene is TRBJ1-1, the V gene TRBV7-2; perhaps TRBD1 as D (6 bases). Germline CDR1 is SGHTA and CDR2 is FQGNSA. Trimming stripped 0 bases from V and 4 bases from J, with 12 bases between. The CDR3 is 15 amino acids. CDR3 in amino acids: CASSLATGLLTEAFF. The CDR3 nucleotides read TGTGCCAGCAGCTTAGCCACAGGGCTACTCACTGAAGCTTTCTTT.

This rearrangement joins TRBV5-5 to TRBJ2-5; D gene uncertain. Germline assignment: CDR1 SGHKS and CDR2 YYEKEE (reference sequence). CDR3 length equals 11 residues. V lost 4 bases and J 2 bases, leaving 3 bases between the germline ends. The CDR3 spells CASSLQETQYF. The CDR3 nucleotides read TGTGCCAGCAGCCTACAAGAGACCCAGTACTTC.

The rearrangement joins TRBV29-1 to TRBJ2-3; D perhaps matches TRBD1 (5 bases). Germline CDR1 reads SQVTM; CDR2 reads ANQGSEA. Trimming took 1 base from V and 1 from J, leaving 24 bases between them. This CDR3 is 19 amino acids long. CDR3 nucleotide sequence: TGCAGCGTTGAAGCTCAGGGTAGCAAGGGCCCCTATCGCACAGATACGCAGTATTTT. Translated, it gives CSVEAQGSKGPYRTDTQYF.

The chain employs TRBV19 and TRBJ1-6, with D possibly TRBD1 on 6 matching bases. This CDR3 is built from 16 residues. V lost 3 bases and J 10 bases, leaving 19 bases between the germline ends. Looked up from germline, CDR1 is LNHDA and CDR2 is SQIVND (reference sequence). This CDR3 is CASSIGQPRGFSPLHF. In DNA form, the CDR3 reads TGTGCCAGTAGTATTGGACAGCCTCGTGGTTTCTCACCCCTCCACTTT.

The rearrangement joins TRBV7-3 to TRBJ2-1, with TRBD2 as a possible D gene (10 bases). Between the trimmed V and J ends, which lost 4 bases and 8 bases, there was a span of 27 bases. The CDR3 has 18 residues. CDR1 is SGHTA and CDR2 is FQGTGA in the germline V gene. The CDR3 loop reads CASSSISGGTGFGDEQFF. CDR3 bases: TGTGCCAGCAGCTCGATTAGCGGGGGGACAGGGTTTGGGGATGAGCAGTTCTTC.

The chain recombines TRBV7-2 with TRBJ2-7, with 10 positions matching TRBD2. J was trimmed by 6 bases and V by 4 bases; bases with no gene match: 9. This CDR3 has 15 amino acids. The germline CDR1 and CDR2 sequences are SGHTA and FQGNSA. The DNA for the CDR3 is TGTGCCAGCAGCTCTAGACTAGCGGGCCCCTCCGAGCAGTACTTC. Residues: CASSSRLAGPSEQYF.

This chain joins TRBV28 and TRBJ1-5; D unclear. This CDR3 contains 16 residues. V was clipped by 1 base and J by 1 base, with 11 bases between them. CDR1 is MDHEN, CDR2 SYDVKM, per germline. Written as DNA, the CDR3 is TGTGCCAGCAGTTTATTCGGCAGCGCGAGCAATCAGCCCCAGCATTTT. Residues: CASSLFGSASNQPQHF.

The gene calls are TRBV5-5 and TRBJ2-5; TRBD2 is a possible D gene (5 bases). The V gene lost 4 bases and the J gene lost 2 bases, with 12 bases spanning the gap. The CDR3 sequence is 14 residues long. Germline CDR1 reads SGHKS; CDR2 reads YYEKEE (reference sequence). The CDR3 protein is CASSPRTGQETQYF. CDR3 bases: TGTGCCAGCAGCCCAAGGACGGGACAAGAGACCCAGTACTTC.

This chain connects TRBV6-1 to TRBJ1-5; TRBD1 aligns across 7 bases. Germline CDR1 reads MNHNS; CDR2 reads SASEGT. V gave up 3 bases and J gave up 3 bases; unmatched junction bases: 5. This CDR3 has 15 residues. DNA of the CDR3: TGTGCCAGCAGTGAGGACAGGATACCCAATCAGCCCCAGCATTTT. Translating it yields CASSEDRIPNQPQHF.